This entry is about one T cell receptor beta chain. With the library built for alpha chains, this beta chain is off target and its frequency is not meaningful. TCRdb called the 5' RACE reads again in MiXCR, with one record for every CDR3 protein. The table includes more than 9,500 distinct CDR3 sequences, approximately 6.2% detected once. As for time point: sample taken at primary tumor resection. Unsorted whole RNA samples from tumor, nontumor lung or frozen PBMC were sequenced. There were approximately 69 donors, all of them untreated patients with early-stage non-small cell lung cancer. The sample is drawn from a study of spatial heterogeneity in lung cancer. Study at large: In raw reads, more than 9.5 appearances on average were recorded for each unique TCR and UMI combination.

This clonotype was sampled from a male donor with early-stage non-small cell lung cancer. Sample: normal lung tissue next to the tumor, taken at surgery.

Here the CDR3 reads CSAIGTSGREQYF. CDR3 coding DNA: TGCAGTGCTATCGGGACTAGCGGGAGGGAGCAGTACTTC. The V call is TRBV20-1, the J call TRBJ2-7; 15 bases agree with TRBD2. The V segment lost 4 bases and the J segment 7 bases; nucleotides outside the gene matches: 2. The CDR3 has 13 residues. Germline V lookup: CDR1 DFQATT, CDR2 SNEGSKA (reference sequence).